What follows is one T cell receptor (beta chain) and its context. Its specificity is not known. Use of 60 Vbeta and 13 Jbeta primers characterized the PCR. Profiling relied on immunoSEQ multiplex PCR, and the TCRdb table lists in-frame clones only, not all of them. Here the sample spans 100,000 to 150,000 clones, 75% to 85% being singletons. The data were obtained in a study of cytomegalovirus exposure and HLA in healthy donors. Study-level findings and limits: With DRB1 most and HLA-C fewest, TCR association rates differed between HLA loci in a later analysis. Altogether, some 170 TCR beta chains were recorded as cytomegalovirus-associated. Confirmation was obtained in vitro that three CMV-associated chains are specific for CMV antigens.

The sample taken for sequencing was PBMCs. The sequence was collected from a man in his fifties in good health and CMV-seronegative.

CDR3 protein: CASSLPHREGYGYTF. The CDR3 bases are TGTGCCAGCAGCCTCCCACACAGGGAAGGCTATGGCTACACCTTC. The chain recombines TRBV7-9 with TRBJ1-2, with D perhaps TRBD1 (6 bases). V lost 5 bases to trimming and J lost 4 bases, with 17 bases between them. Germline assignment: CDR1 SEHNR and CDR2 FQNEAQ (reference sequence). CDR3 length equals 15 residues. The full variable domain, completed using reference TRBV7-9 and TRBJ1-2, is DTGVSQNPRHKITKRGQNVTFRCDPISEHNRLYWYRQTLGQGPEFLTYFQNEAQLEKSRLLSDRFSAERPKGSFSTLEIQRTEQGDSAMYLCASSLPHREGYGYTFGSGTRLTVV.